These 4 T cell receptor beta chains were sequenced from one sample in a study of long-term antiretroviral therapy in people with HIV. Run at survey level, the immunoSEQ assay was version v3.0. Clones were sequenced by immunoSEQ multiplex PCR, and TCRdb holds only the in-frame ones, with some missing. The data hold thousands of clones, with about 83% observed a single time. The sample was unsorted PBMCs, taken 0.3 years before starting antiretroviral therapy. The receptors shown here come from a man younger than 45 with HIV.

J is TRBJ2-7 and V is TRBV18; TRBD2 agrees at 15 bases. This CDR3 is 15 amino acids long. The trim removed 3 bases at V and 7 bases at J, leaving 4 bases unmatched. Germline CDR1 KGHSH, CDR2 LQKENI. CDR3 protein: CASSPRTSGRGEQYF. DNA of the CDR3: TGTGCCAGCTCACCCAGGACTAGCGGGAGGGGAGAGCAGTACTTC.

CDR3 amino acids: CASSKTTNSGNTIYF. The CDR3 DNA reads TGTGCCAGCAGCAAGACAACGAACTCTGGAAACACCATATATTTT. This chain uses TRBV9 with TRBJ1-3; no clear D gene. Deletions cut 4 bases from V and 0 bases from J, with 11 bases between. CDR3 size: 15 residues. Germline loops: CDR1 SGDLS, CDR2 YYNGEE.

The genes are TRBV10-3 and TRBJ2-7; D is uncertain. V lost 0 bases, J lost 2 bases, and 8 bases lay in between. From germline, CDR1 is ENHRY and CDR2 SYGVKD. This CDR3 has 14 residues. The CDR3 is CAISESRRTYEQYF. In DNA, the CDR3 is TGTGCCATCAGTGAGTCGCGACGGACCTACGAGCAGTACTTC.

The chain links TRBV4-2 to TRBJ2-7, with a tentative D call TRBD1 (5 bases). The CDR3 is made up of 16 amino acids. With 0 bases removed from V and 2 bases from J, the gap between germline ends came to 14 bases. The germline gives CDR1 LGHNA, CDR2 YNFKEQ. The CDR3 sequence is CASSQESQGLAYEQYF. CDR3 in DNA: TGTGCCAGCAGCCAAGAATCCCAGGGTCTCGCCTACGAGCAGTACTTC.